This T cell receptor (beta chain) was recorded in a study of CD8+CD57+ T cells in acquired aplastic anemia. CD8+CD57+ cell expansion had been shown by flow cytometry in patients chosen for sequencing. From germline, CDR1 is SGHTS and CDR2 YDEGEE. After removal of 0 bases from V and 5 bases from J, the junction contained 5 bases not matched to a gene. The CDR3 extends over 16 amino acids. The TCR beta profiling, which covered VDJ combination and CDR3 sequence, was carried out using genomic DNA as the template. TCRdb redid the calling of the reads with MiXCR, one entry per CDR3 protein. The sample contains 250,000 to 350,000 distinct CDR3 sequences, 45% to 65% of which appear only once. At least ten counts were recorded for this clonotype.

This sequence originates from a human donor with aplastic anemia. The chain has TRBV5-8 and TRBJ2-7; 13 bases line up with TRBD2. The sequencing sample was made of sorted CD4+, CD8+, or CD8+CD57+ T cells (not recorded which) from PBMCs. CDR3 loop: CASSLVLAGGPDEQYF. CDR3 coding DNA: TGTGCCAGCAGCTTGGTACTAGCGGGAGGGCCGGACGAGCAGTACTTC. The whole variable domain, filled in from reference TRBV5-8 and TRBJ2-7, reads EAGVTQSPTHLIKTRGQQATLRCSPISGHTSVYWYQQALGLGLQFLLWYDEGEERNRGNFPPRFSGRQFPNYSSELNVNALELEDSALYLCASSLVLAGGPDEQYFGPGTRLTVT.